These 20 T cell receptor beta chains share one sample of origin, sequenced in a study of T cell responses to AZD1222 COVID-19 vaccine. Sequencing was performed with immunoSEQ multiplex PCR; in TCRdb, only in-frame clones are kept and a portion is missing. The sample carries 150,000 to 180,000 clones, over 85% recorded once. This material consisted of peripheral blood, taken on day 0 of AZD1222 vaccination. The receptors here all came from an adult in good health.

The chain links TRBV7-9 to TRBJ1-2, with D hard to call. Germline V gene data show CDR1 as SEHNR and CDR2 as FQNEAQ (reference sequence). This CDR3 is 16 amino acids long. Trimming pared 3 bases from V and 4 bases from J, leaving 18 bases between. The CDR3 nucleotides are TGTGCCAGCAGCTTTATAATACAACTCGAACGCTATGGCTACACCTTC. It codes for CASSFIIQLERYGYTF.

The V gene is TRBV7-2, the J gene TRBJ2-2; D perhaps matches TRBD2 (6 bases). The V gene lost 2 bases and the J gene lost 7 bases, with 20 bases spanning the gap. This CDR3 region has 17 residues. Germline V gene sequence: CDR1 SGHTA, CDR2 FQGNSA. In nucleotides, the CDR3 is TGTGCCAGCAGCTTACGGGCGGGGCCGCTAACCGGCGGGGAGCTGTTTTTT. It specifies CASSLRAGPLTGGELFF.

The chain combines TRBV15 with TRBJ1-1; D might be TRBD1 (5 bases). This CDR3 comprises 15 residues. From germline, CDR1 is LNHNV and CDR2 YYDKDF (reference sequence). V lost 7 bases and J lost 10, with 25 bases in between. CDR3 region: CATTERWGESHRAFF. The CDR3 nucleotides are TGTGCCACCACCGAGAGATGGGGGGAGTCTCATCGAGCTTTCTTT.

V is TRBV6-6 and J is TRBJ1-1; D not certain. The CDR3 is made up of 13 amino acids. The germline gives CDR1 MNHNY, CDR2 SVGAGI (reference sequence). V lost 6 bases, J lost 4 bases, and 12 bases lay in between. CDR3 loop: CASSRERSTEAFF. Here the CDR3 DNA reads TGTGCCAGCAGCCGGGAGAGAAGCACTGAAGCTTTCTTT.

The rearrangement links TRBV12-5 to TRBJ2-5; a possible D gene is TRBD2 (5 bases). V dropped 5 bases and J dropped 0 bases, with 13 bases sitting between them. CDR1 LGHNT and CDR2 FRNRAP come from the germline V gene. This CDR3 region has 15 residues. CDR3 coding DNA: TGTGCTAGTGGTGCGGGTGTCACCCACCAAGAGACCCAGTACTTC. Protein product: CASGAGVTHQETQYF.

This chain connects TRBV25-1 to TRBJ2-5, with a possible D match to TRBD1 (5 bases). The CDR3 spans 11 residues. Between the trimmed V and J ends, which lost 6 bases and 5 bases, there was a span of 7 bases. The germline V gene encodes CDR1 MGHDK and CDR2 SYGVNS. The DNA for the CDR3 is TGTGCCAGCAGGAACAGGGAGACCCAGTACTTC. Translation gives CASRNRETQYF. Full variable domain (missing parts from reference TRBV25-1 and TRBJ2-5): EADIYQTPRYLVIGTGKKITLECSQTMGHDKMYWYQQDPGMELHLIHYSYGVNSTEKGDLSSESTVSRIRTEHFPLTLESARPSHTSQYLCASRNRETQYFGPGTRLLVL.

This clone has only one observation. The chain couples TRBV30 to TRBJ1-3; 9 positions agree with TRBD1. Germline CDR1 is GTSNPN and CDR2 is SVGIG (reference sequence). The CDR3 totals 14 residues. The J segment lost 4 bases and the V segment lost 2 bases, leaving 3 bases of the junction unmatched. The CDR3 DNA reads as TGTGCCTGGAGTTCGGGGACAGGGGGAAACACCATATATTTT. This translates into CAWSSGTGGNTIYF.

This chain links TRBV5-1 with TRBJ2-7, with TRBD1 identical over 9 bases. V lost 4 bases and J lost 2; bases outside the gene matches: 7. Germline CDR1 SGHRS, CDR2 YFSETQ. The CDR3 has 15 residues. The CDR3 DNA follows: TGCGCCAGCAGCCCCGACGGGACAGGGACCTACGAGCAGTACTTC. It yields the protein CASSPDGTGTYEQYF.

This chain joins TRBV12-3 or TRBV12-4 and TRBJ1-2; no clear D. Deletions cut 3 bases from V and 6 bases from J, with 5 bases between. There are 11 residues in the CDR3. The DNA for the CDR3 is TGTGCCAGCAGTTTGGGAGATGGCTACACCTTC. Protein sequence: CASSLGDGYTF.

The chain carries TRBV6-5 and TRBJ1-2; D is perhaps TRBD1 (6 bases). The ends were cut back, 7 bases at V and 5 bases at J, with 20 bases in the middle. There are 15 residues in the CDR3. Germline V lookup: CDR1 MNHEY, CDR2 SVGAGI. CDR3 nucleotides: TGTGCCAGCACCGTAAAGGACAGCCGCGGGTATGGCTACACCTTC. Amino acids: CASTVKDSRGYGYTF.

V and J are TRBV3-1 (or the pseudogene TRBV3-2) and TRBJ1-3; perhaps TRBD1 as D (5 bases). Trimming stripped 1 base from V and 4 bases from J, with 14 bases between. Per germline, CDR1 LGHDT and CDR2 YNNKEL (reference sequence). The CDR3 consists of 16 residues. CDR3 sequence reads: CASSQGARVNGNTIYF. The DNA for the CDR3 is TGTGCCAGCAGCCAAGGGGCCAGGGTTAACGGAAACACCATATATTTT.

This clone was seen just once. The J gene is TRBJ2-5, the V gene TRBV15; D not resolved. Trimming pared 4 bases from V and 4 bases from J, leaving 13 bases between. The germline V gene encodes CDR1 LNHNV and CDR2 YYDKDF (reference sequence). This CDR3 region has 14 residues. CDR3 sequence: CATSKEQRPETQYF. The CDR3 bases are TGTGCCACCAGCAAAGAACAGAGGCCAGAGACCCAGTACTTC. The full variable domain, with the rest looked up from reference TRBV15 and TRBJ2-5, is DAMVIQNPRYQVTQFGKPVTLSCSQTLNHNVMYWYQQKSSQAPKLLFHYYDKDFNNEADTPDNFQSRRPNTSFCFLDIRSPGLGDTAMYLCATSKEQRPETQYFGPGTRLLVL.

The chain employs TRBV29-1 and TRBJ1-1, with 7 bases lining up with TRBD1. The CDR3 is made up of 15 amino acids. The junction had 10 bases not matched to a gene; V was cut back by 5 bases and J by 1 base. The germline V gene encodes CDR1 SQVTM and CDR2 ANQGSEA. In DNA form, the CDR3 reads TGCAGCGTTAGATATTTGGGGACAGCGAACACTGAAGCTTTCTTT. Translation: CSVRYLGTANTEAFF.

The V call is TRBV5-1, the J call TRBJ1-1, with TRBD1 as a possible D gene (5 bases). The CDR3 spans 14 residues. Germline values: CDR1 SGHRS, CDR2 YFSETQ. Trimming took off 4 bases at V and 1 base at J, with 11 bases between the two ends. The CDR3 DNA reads TGCGCCAGCAGCGTACAGGTGGGGAACACTGAAGCTTTCTTT. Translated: CASSVQVGNTEAFF.

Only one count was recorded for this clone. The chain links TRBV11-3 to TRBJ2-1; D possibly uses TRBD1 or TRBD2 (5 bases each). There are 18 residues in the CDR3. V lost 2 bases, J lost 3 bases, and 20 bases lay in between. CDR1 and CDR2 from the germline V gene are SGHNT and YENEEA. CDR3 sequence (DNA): TGTGCCAGCAGCTTAAGCAGCTGGGGAGCCGGACACTACAATGAGCAGTTCTTC. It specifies CASSLSSWGAGHYNEQFF.

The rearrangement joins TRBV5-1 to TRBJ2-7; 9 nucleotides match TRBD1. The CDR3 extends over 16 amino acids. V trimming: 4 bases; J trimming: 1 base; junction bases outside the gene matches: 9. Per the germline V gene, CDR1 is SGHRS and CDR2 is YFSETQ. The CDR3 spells CASSPVVGTGSYEQYF. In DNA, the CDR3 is TGCGCCAGCAGCCCTGTTGTTGGGACAGGGTCCTACGAGCAGTACTTC.

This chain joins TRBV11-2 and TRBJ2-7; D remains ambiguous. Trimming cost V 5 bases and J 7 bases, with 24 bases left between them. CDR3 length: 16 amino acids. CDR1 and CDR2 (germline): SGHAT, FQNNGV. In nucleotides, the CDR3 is TGTGCCAGCAGCCGCCCCGGGTCCATGAAGGATCGGGAGCAGTACTTC. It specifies CASSRPGSMKDREQYF.

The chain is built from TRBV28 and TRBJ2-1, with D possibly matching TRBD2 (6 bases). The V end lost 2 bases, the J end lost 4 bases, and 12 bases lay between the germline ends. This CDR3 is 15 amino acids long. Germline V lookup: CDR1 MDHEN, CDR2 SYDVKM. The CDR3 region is CASSLTAGPYNEQFF. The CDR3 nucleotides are TGTGCCAGCAGTTTAACGGCGGGGCCGTACAATGAGCAGTTCTTC.

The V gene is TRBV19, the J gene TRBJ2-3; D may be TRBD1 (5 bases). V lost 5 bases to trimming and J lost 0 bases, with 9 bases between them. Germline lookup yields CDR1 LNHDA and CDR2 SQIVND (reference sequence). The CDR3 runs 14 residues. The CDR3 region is CASSVQGSTDTQYF. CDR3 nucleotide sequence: TGTGCCAGTAGTGTTCAGGGTAGCACAGATACGCAGTATTTT.

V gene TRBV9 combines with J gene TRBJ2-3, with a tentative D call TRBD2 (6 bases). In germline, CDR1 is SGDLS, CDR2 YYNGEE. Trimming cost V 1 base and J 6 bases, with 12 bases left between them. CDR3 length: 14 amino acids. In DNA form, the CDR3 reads TGTGCCAGCAGCGTACCCCCTAGCGCCGATACGCAGTATTTT. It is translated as CASSVPPSADTQYF.